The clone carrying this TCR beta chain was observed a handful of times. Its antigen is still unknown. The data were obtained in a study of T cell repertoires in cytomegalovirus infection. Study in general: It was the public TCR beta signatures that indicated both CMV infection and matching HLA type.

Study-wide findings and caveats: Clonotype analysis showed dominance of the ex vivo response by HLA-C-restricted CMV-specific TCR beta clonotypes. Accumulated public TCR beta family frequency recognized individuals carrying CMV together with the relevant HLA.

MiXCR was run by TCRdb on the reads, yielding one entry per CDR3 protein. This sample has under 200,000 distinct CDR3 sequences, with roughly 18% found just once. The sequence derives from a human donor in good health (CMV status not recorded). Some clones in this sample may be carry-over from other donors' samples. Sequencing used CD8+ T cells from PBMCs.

The CDR3 loop is CATGEDSNQPQHF. The CDR3 DNA reads TGTGCCACCGGGGAAGATAGCAATCAGCCCCAGCATTTT. This chain connects TRBV6-5 to TRBJ1-5, with D uncertain. The germline CDR1 and CDR2 sequences are MNHEY and SVGAGI. V lost 10 bases and J lost 0, with 10 bases in between. The CDR3 extends over 13 amino acids.